This TCR beta chain was sequenced during a study of blood T cell repertoires in COVID-19. TCRdb keeps only in-frame clones here, not all; method: immunoSEQ multiplex PCR. The sample lists about 230,000 clones; approximately 88% were seen once. Trimming cost V 3 bases and J 7 bases; bases outside gene matches: 6. The germline CDR1 and CDR2 sequences are MDHEN and SYDVKM. The CDR3 contains 14 residues. The genes are TRBV28 and TRBJ2-7, with 10 bases fitting TRBD1. The sample consisted of peripheral blood. The TCR comes from a man aged 40-55 years with acute or convalescent COVID-19. The chain's CDR3 is CASSFRQGAGEQYF. DNA of the CDR3: TGTGCCAGCAGTTTTAGACAGGGGGCGGGTGAGCAGTACTTC.